This T cell receptor (beta chain) is drawn from a study of identical twins. This clonotype was seen only a few times. No antigen is known for it. The CDR3 consists of 14 residues. Germline V CDR1 and CDR2: KGHSY, FQNENV. Trimming took off 1 base at V and 6 bases at J, with 11 bases between the two ends. Donors uniformly comprised healthy Caucasians. A universal primer site was incorporated via template switching, and the cDNA contained unique molecular identifiers. Using its own MiXCR run on the 5' RACE reads, TCRdb lists one record per CDR3 protein. The sample includes about 480,000 distinct CDR3 sequences, 14% seen only once; the top ten take roughly 0.5%. Study-level findings and limits: Zero-insertion analyses were open to partial confounding by invariant MAIT and iNKT cells.

The sample was also linked to a second study, of yellow fever vaccine responses in identical twins. That paper states: Twins' vaccine T cell responses were reported to seem partly convergent and partly personalized.

The sequence derives from a woman aged 18-29 years in good health. The sample comprised CD4+ T cells sorted from blood. The chain carries TRBV16 and TRBJ2-3; TRBD1 is a possible D gene (5 bases). As DNA, the CDR3 is TGTGCCAGCAGCCAATTTGGATCAGGGGATACGCAGTATTTT. Translation: CASSQFGSGDTQYF.